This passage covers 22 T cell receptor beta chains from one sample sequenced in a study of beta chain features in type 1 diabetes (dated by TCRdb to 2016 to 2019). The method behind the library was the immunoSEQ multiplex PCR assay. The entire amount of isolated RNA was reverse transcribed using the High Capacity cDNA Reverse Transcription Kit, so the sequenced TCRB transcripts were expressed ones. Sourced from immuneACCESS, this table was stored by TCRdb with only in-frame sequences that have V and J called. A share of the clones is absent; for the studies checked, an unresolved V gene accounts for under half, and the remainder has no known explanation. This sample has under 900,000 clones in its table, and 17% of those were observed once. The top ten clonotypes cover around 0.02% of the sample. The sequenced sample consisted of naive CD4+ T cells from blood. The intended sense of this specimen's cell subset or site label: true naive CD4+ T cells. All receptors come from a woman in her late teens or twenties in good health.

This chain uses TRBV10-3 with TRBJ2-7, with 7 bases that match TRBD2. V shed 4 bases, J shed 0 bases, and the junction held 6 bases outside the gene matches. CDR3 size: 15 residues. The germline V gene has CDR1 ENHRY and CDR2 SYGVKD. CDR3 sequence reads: CAISGISGNSYEQYF. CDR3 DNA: TGTGCCATCAGTGGGATCAGCGGGAACTCCTACGAGCAGTACTTC.

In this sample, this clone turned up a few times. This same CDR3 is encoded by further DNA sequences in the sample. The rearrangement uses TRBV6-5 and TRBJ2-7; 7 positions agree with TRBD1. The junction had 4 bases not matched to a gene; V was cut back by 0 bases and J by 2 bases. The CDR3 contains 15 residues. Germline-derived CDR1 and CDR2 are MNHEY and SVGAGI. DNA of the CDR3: TGTGCCAGCAGTTACTCGAGGGACAGTCCCTACGAGCAGTACTTC. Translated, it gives CASSYSRDSPYEQYF.

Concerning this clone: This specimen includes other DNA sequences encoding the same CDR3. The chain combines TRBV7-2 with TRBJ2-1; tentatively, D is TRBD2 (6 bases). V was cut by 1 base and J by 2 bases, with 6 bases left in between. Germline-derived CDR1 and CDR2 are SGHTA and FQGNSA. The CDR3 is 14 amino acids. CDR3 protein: CASSLGLAYNEQFF. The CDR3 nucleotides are TGTGCCAGCAGCTTAGGACTAGCCTACAATGAGCAGTTCTTC.

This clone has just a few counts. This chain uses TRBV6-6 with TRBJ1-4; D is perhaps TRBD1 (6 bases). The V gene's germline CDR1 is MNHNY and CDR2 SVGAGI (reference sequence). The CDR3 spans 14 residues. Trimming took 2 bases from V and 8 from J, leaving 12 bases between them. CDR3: CASSYGSGDEKLFF. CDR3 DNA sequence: TGTGCCAGCAGTTACGGATCAGGGGACGAAAAACTGTTTTTT.

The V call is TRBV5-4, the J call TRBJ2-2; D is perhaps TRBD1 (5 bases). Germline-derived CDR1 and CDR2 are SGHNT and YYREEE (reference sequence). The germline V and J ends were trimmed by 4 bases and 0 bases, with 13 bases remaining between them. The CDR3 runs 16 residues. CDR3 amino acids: CASSRTTVSNTGELFF. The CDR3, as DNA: TGTGCCAGCAGCCGAACGACAGTATCGAACACCGGGGAGCTGTTTTTT. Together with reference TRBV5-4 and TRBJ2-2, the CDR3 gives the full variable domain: ETGVTQSPTHLIKTRGQQVTLRCSSQSGHNTVSWYQQALGQGPQFIFQYYREEENGRGNFPPRFSGLQFPNYSSELNVNALELDDSALYLCASSRTTVSNTGELFFGEGSRLTVL.

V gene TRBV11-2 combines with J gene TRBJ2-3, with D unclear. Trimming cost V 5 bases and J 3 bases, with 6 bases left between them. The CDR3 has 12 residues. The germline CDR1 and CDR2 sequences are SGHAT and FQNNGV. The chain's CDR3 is CASSLMTDTQYF. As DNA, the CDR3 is TGTGCCAGCAGCCTCATGACAGATACGCAGTATTTT.

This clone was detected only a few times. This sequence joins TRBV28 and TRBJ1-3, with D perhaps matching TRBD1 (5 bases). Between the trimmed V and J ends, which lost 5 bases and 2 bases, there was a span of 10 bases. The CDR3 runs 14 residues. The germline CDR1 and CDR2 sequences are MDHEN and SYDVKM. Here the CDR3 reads CASSPAGAGNTIYF. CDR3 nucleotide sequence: TGTGCCAGCAGTCCTGCGGGGGCTGGAAACACCATATATTTT. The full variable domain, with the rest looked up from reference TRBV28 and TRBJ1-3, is DVKVTQSSRYLVKRTGEKVFLECVQDMDHENMFWYRQDPGLGLRLIYFSYDVKMKEKGDIPEGYSVSREKKERFSLILESASTNQTSMYLCASSPAGAGNTIYFGEGSWLTVV.

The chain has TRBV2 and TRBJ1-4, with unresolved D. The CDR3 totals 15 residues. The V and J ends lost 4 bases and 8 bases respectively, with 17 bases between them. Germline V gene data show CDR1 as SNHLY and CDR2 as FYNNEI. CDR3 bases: TGTGCCAGCAGTGGTGGAGGGAAGTTAGGAGAAAAACTGTTTTTT. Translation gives CASSGGGKLGEKLFF.

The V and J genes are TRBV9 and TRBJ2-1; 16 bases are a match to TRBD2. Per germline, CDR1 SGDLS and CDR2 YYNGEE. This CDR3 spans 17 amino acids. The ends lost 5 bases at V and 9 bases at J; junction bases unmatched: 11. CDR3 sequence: CASRGTSGRDIISEQFF. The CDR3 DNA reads TGTGCCAGCAGGGGGACTAGCGGGAGGGATATCATCAGTGAGCAGTTCTTC.

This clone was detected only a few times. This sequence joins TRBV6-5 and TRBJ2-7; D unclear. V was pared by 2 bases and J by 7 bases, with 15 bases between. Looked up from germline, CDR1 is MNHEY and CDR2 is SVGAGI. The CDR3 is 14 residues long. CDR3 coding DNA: TGTGCCAGCAGTTACAGGACCGCTCCTGGGGAGCAGTACTTC. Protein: CASSYRTAPGEQYF.

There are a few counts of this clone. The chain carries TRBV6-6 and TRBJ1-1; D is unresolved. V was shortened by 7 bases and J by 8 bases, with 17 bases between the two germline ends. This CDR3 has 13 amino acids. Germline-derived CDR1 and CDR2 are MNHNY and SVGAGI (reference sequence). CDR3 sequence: CASTTPMGGEAFF. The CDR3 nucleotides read TGTGCCAGCACCACTCCAATGGGCGGCGAAGCTTTCTTT.

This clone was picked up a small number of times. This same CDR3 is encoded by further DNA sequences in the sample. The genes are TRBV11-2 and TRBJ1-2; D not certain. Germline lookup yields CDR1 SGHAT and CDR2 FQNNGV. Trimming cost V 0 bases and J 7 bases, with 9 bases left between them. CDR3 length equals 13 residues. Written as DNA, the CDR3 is TGTGCCAGCAGCTTAGACGGCCGTGGTGGCTACACCTTC. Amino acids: CASSLDGRGGYTF.

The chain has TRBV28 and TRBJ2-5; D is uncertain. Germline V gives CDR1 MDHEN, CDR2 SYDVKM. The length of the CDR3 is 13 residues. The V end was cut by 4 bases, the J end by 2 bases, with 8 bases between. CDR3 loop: CASSSGSQETQYF. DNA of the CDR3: TGTGCCAGCAGTTCTGGCTCACAAGAGACCCAGTACTTC.

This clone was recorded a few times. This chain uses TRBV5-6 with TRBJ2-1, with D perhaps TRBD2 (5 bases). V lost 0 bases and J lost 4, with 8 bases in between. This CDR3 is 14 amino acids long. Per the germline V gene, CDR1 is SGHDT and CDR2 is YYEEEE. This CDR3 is CASSLVSGYNEQFF. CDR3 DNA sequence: TGTGCCAGCAGCTTGGTTTCGGGATACAATGAGCAGTTCTTC.

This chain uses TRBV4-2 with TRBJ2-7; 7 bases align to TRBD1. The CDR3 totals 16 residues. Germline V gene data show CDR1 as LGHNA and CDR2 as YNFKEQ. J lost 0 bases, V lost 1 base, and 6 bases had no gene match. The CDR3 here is CASSQAYGQVSYEQYF. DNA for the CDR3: TGTGCCAGCAGCCAAGCCTACGGACAGGTCTCCTACGAGCAGTACTTC.

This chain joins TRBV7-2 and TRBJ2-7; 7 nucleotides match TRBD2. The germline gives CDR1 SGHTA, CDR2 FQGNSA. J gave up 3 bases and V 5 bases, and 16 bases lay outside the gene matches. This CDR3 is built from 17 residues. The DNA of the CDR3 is TGTGCCAGCAGCCAAGAGCGGGACCCCAGCCCCATCTACGAGCAGTACTTC. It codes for CASSQERDPSPIYEQYF.

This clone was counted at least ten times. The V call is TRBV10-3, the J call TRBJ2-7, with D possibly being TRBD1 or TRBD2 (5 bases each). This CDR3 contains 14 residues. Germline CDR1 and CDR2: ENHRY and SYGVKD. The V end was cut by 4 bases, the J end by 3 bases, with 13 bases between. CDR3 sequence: CAISGDGTFYEQYF. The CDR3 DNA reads TGTGCCATCAGTGGAGACGGGACGTTCTACGAGCAGTACTTC.

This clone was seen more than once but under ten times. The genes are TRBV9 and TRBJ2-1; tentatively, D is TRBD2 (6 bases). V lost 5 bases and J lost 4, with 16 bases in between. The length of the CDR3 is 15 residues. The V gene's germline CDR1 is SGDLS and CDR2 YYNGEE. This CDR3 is CASSGPGLRYNEQFF. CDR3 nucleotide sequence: TGTGCCAGCAGTGGACCGGGACTTAGGTACAATGAGCAGTTCTTC. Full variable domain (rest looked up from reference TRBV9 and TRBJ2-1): DSGVTQTPKHLITATGQRVTLRCSPRSGDLSVYWYQQSLDQGLQFLIQYYNGEERAKGNILERFSAQQFPDLHSELNLSSLELGDSALYFCASSGPGLRYNEQFFGPGTRLTVL.

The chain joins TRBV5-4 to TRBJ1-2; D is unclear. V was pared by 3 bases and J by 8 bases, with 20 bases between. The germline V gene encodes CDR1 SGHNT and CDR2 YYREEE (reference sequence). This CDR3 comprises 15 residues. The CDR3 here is CASSYGAAGSGGYTF. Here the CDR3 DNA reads TGTGCCAGCAGCTACGGTGCAGCGGGTAGTGGAGGCTACACCTTC. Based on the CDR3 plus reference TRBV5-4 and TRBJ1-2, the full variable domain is ETGVTQSPTHLIKTRGQQVTLRCSSQSGHNTVSWYQQALGQGPQFIFQYYREEENGRGNFPPRFSGLQFPNYSSELNVNALELDDSALYLCASSYGAAGSGGYTFGSGTRLTVV.

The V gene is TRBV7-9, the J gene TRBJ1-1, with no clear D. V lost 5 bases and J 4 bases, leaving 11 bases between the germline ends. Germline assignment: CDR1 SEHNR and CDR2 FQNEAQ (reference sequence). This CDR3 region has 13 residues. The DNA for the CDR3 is TGTGCCAGCAGCCCTCTGTCACTCACTGAAGCTTTCTTT. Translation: CASSPLSLTEAFF.

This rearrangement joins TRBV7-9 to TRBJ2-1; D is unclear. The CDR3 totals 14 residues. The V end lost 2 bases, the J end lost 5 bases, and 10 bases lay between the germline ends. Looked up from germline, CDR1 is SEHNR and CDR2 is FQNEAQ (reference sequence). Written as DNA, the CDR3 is TGTGCCAGCAGCTTAAGGCTTACCAACAATGAGCAGTTCTTC. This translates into CASSLRLTNNEQFF.

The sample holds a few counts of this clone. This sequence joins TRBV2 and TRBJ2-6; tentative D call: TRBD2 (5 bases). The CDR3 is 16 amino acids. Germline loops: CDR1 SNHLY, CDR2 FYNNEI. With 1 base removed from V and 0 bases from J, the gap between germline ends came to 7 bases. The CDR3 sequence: CASSEGGYSGANVLTF. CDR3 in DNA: TGTGCCAGCAGTGAAGGCGGGTACTCTGGGGCCAACGTCCTGACTTTC.